Reported below is one T cell receptor beta chain. These data originate in a study of blood T cell repertoires in COVID-19. Study overall: Acute and convalescent COVID-19 specimens originated in the United States, Italy and Spain.

The V gene end was trimmed by 0 bases and the J gene end by 2 bases; junction bases not matched to a gene: 5. The germline CDR1 and CDR2 sequences are KGHSH and LQKENI. This CDR3 is built from 17 residues. TCRdb's copy holds only in-frame clones and misses some; the assay was immunoSEQ multiplex PCR. The table includes 200,000 to 250,000 clones, 85% to 90% detected once. J is TRBJ2-3 and V is TRBV18; 10 positions match TRBD2. This sequence was found in a man aged 60 to 75 with acute or convalescent COVID-19. Material for sequencing was peripheral blood. Here the CDR3 DNA reads TGTGCCAGCTCACCACCGTTAGCGGGAGGACTCACAGATACGCAGTATTTT. This encodes CASSPPLAGGLTDTQYF.